These T cell receptor beta chains were read from a single sample in a study of blood T cell repertoires in COVID-19. Only in-frame clones appear in the TCRdb table, and some are missing; sequencing was by immunoSEQ multiplex PCR. The sample lists 200,000 to 300,000 clones, about 86% occurring once. The sample taken for sequencing was PBMCs or T cells enriched from blood (not recorded which). All receptors come from a woman in her forties with acute COVID-19. Both conserved end residues are part of each CDR3. D genes are given only for firm matches. Clone size, where shown, is once, few, many, or a class for clones that have expanded.

D: TRBD2
J: TRBJ2-1
V: TRBV3-1/TRBV3-2
size: NA
DNA: TGTGCCAGCAAACCTGCAGGGACTAGCCTTAGGGAGCAGTTCTTC
CDR3: CASKPAGTSLREQFF

D: TRBD1
J: TRBJ2-1
V: TRBV19
size: NA
DNA: TGTGCCAGTAGTATCCCCGGGACAGGGGGCAATGAGCAGTTCTTC
CDR3: CASSIPGTGGNEQFF

D: TRBD1
J: TRBJ1-6
V: TRBV5-1
size: NA
DNA: TGCGCCAGCAGGGCCCCCGGGACAGAAAATTCACCCCTCCACTTT
CDR3: CASRAPGTENSPLHF

D: NA
J: TRBJ1-2
V: TRBV19
size: NA
DNA: TGTGCCAGTAAAGGCGGCGACTATGGCTACACCTTC
CDR3: CASKGGDYGYTF

D: NA
J: TRBJ2-3
V: TRBV3-1/TRBV3-2
size: NA
DNA: TGTGCCAGCAGCCAAGGCGGTTTTCGCACAGATACGCAGTATTTT
CDR3: CASSQGGFRTDTQYF

D: TRBD1
J: TRBJ1-1
V: TRBV19
size: NA
DNA: TGTGCCAGTAGTATGAGTTCTCTCGGGACAGGGGAAGCTTTCTTT
CDR3: CASSMSSLGTGEAFF

D: TRBD1
J: TRBJ1-2
V: TRBV2
size: NA
DNA: TGTGCCAGCAGGCAGGGGGAGTTTGGCTACACCTTC
CDR3: CASRQGEFGYTF

D: TRBD1
J: TRBJ2-7
V: TRBV24-1
size: NA
DNA: TGTGCCACCAGTCCATCCGGGACAGGGGAATACGAGCAGTACTTC
CDR3: CATSPSGTGEYEQYF

D: NA
J: TRBJ2-2
V: TRBV30
size: NA
DNA: TGTGCCTGGAGCATGAACACCGGGGAGCTGTTTTTT
CDR3: CAWSMNTGELFF

D: TRBD1
J: TRBJ1-4
V: TRBV10-3
size: NA
DNA: TGTGCCATCAGTGATAGACAGGGGGCACGCGAAAAACTGTTTTTT
CDR3: CAISDRQGAREKLFF

D: TRBD1
J: TRBJ2-7
V: TRBV11-3
size: once
DNA: TGTGCCAGCGTCCGGACAGGGACAAACGAGCAGTACTTC
CDR3: CASVRTGTNEQYF

D: TRBD2
J: TRBJ2-5
V: TRBV30
size: NA
DNA: TGTGCCTGGTCCTCGACTAGCTACCAAGAGACCCAGTACTTC
CDR3: CAWSSTSYQETQYF

D: TRBD1
J: TRBJ1-2
V: TRBV24-1
size: NA
DNA: TGTGCCACCAGTGACATTGGGACAGGTCCTTTAGGCTACACCTTC
CDR3: CATSDIGTGPLGYTF

D: NA
J: TRBJ2-3
V: TRBV3-1/TRBV3-2
size: NA
DNA: TGTGCCAGCAGCCAAGGACCGGGACTCCCCTGGGCAGATACGCAGTATTTT
CDR3: CASSQGPGLPWADTQYF

D: NA
J: TRBJ1-5
V: TRBV5-8
size: NA
DNA: TGTGCCAGCAGCTTGGCCTACAGGGATTGGAGCAATCAGCCCCAGCATTTT
CDR3: CASSLAYRDWSNQPQHF

D: NA
J: TRBJ2-2
V: TRBV7-3
size: NA
DNA: TGTGCCAGCAGCTTAGGCGGGACGAACACCGGGGAGCTGTTTTTT
CDR3: CASSLGGTNTGELFF

D: NA
J: TRBJ1-2
V: TRBV6-1
size: NA
DNA: TGTGCCAGCAGTGAAGGCGGGTTTAGCTATGGCTACACCTTC
CDR3: CASSEGGFSYGYTF

D: TRBD2
J: TRBJ2-1
V: TRBV4-1
size: NA
DNA: TGCGCCAGCAGCCAAGAAACCGGACTAGCGGGAGTTGGCGAGCAGTTCTTC
CDR3: CASSQETGLAGVGEQFF

D: NA
J: TRBJ2-1
V: TRBV7-9
size: NA
DNA: TGTGCCAGCAGCTTGAGCTACAATGAGCAGTTCTTC
CDR3: CASSLSYNEQFF

D: NA
J: TRBJ2-5
V: TRBV5-1
size: NA
DNA: TGCGCCAGCAGCTTTAGTCAAGAGACCCAGTACTTC
CDR3: CASSFSQETQYF

D: TRBD2
J: TRBJ2-7
V: TRBV13
size: NA
DNA: TGTGCCAGCAGCTCCGCCGGGACTAGCGGCCTCTACGAGCAGTACTTC
CDR3: CASSSAGTSGLYEQYF

D: NA
J: TRBJ1-3
V: TRBV9
size: NA
DNA: TGTGCCAGCAGCGTGGGAACAGGGTACACTGGAAACACCATATATTTT
CDR3: CASSVGTGYTGNTIYF

D: NA
J: TRBJ2-3
V: TRBV20-1
size: NA
DNA: TGCAGTGCTGCTCAGGGGAATACGCAGTATTTT
CDR3: CSAAQGNTQYF

D: TRBD2
J: TRBJ2-6
V: TRBV7-9
size: NA
DNA: TGTGCCAGCAGCCGGGGGGGCTCTGGGGCCAACGTCCTGACTTTC
CDR3: CASSRGGSGANVLTF

D: NA
J: TRBJ2-5
V: TRBV3-1/TRBV3-2
size: NA
DNA: TGTGCCAGCAGCCCAGGGGAGACCCAGTACTTC
CDR3: CASSPGETQYF

D: NA
J: TRBJ2-6
V: TRBV7-8
size: NA
DNA: TGTGCCAGCAGCCCTCCGGGACTGGACCTCTCTGGGGCCAACGTCCTGACTTTC
CDR3: CASSPPGLDLSGANVLTF

D: NA
J: TRBJ1-1
V: TRBV30
size: NA
DNA: TGTGCCTGGAGCCAGGGAGGCACTGAAGCTTTCTTT
CDR3: CAWSQGGTEAFF

D: TRBD2
J: TRBJ2-3
V: TRBV3-1/TRBV3-2
size: few
DNA: TGTGCCAGCAGCCAAGCAGGCAGCGGGAGTGCAGATACGCAGTATTTT
CDR3: CASSQAGSGSADTQYF